Listed below are T cell receptor beta chains from one sample, sequenced in a study of PD-L1 blockade in urothelial cancer. Only in-frame clones appear in the TCRdb table, and some are missing; sequencing was by immunoSEQ multiplex PCR. The sample comprises 100,000 or so clones, roughly nine tenths of which are singletons, and 0.92% rests with the top ten. The sequencing here drew on PBMCs, taken around atezolizumab (anti-PD-L1) treatment. The receptors shown here come from a woman of 80 years or more with urothelial cancer. CDR3s include the opening cysteine and the closing phenylalanine or tryptophan. The order of the fields is clone size, CDR3 length, V gene, D gene, J gene, CDR3 DNA, CDR3 protein. D genes are given only for firm matches. Size is stated for part of the rows, as once, few or many counts, or as a class when the clone is expanded.

clone_size: NA
cdr3_length: 16
v_call: TRBV5-6
d_call: TRBD1
j_call: TRBJ2-3
cdr3_nt: TGTGCCAGCAGCGCCGTCGGACAGGGCAGGACAGATACGCAGTATTTT
cdr3_aa: CASSAVGQGRTDTQYF

clone_size: NA
cdr3_length: 12
v_call: TRBV30
d_call: NA
j_call: TRBJ1-1
cdr3_nt: TGTGCCTCCCTCCGGGGGGGAAGTCGGGCTTTCTTT
cdr3_aa: CASLRGGSRAFF

clone_size: NA
cdr3_length: 14
v_call: TRBV11-2
d_call: NA
j_call: TRBJ2-7
cdr3_nt: TGTGCCAGCAGCTTAGATAGGACTTCTGCCGAGCAGTACTTC
cdr3_aa: CASSLDRTSAEQYF

clone_size: NA
cdr3_length: 15
v_call: TRBV28
d_call: TRBD1
j_call: TRBJ1-5
cdr3_nt: TGTGCCAGCAGTCCCCCAAGACAGGGAGGCCAGCCCCAGCATTTT
cdr3_aa: CASSPPRQGGQPQHF

clone_size: NA
cdr3_length: 12
v_call: TRBV5-5
d_call: NA
j_call: TRBJ2-1
cdr3_nt: TGTGCCAGTGGAGGGGCTGGTAATGAGCAGTTCTTC
cdr3_aa: CASGGAGNEQFF

clone_size: NA
cdr3_length: 15
v_call: TRBV9
d_call: NA
j_call: TRBJ2-7
cdr3_nt: TGTGCCAGCAGCGGAGGGCAGTCTGCCTCCTACGAGCAGTACTTC
cdr3_aa: CASSGGQSASYEQYF

clone_size: NA
cdr3_length: 15
v_call: TRBV7-8
d_call: NA
j_call: TRBJ1-1
cdr3_nt: TGTGCCAGCAGCTCGCGGGTCCACCCGAACACTGAAGCTTTCTTT
cdr3_aa: CASSSRVHPNTEAFF

clone_size: NA
cdr3_length: 14
v_call: TRBV9
d_call: NA
j_call: TRBJ2-3
cdr3_nt: TGTGCCAGCAGCGTGTTCAGTGCGGCAGATACGCAGTATTTT
cdr3_aa: CASSVFSAADTQYF

clone_size: NA
cdr3_length: 13
v_call: TRBV30
d_call: NA
j_call: TRBJ1-2
cdr3_nt: TGTGCCTGGAGTGTCAACCAGAACTATGGCTACACCTTC
cdr3_aa: CAWSVNQNYGYTF

clone_size: NA
cdr3_length: 16
v_call: TRBV4-1
d_call: TRBD2
j_call: TRBJ2-7
cdr3_nt: TGCGCCAGCAGCCAAGCCCCGGCTAGCGGAATATACGAGCAGTACTTC
cdr3_aa: CASSQAPASGIYEQYF

clone_size: NA
cdr3_length: 12
v_call: TRBV29-1
d_call: NA
j_call: TRBJ2-3
cdr3_nt: TGCAGCGTTGAAGCGGGCACAGATACGCAGTATTTT
cdr3_aa: CSVEAGTDTQYF

clone_size: once
cdr3_length: 14
v_call: TRBV10-2
d_call: NA
j_call: TRBJ2-7
cdr3_nt: TGCGCCAGCAGTGAGCAGGGCAGAACTTACGAGCAGTACTTC
cdr3_aa: CASSEQGRTYEQYF

clone_size: NA
cdr3_length: 16
v_call: TRBV6-6
d_call: NA
j_call: TRBJ1-4
cdr3_nt: TGTGCCAGCAGTCCCCGAGGGACATCAACTAATGAAAAACTGTTTTTT
cdr3_aa: CASSPRGTSTNEKLFF

clone_size: NA
cdr3_length: 13
v_call: TRBV6-1
d_call: NA
j_call: TRBJ1-2
cdr3_nt: TGTGCCAGCACCGGGGGGACATTCTATGGCTACACCTTC
cdr3_aa: CASTGGTFYGYTF

clone_size: NA
cdr3_length: 16
v_call: TRBV2
d_call: TRBD2
j_call: TRBJ2-3
cdr3_nt: TGTGCCAGCAGTGCAGATAGCGGGAGAGTCTCAGATACGCAGTATTTT
cdr3_aa: CASSADSGRVSDTQYF

clone_size: NA
cdr3_length: 13
v_call: TRBV19
d_call: NA
j_call: TRBJ1-2
cdr3_nt: TGTGCCAGTGCGGCGGATGTCAATTGGGGCTACACCTTC
cdr3_aa: CASAADVNWGYTF

clone_size: NA
cdr3_length: 13
v_call: TRBV12-2
d_call: NA
j_call: TRBJ1-1
cdr3_nt: TGTGCAAGTCGCTCCTGTAAGAACACTGAAGCTTTCTTT
cdr3_aa: CASRSCKNTEAFF

clone_size: once
cdr3_length: 16
v_call: TRBV5-4
d_call: TRBD1
j_call: TRBJ2-7
cdr3_nt: TGTGCCAGCAGCATACCACCGGGACAGGGGCATAACGAGCAGTACTTC
cdr3_aa: CASSIPPGQGHNEQYF

clone_size: NA
cdr3_length: 15
v_call: TRBV18
d_call: TRBD1
j_call: TRBJ2-7
cdr3_nt: TGTGCCAGCTCACCAACGGGACAGGGGACCAGCGAGCAGTACTTC
cdr3_aa: CASSPTGQGTSEQYF

clone_size: NA
cdr3_length: 13
v_call: TRBV9
d_call: NA
j_call: TRBJ2-3
cdr3_nt: TGTGCCAGCAGCGTAGGGCCCCCGGATACGCAGTATTTT
cdr3_aa: CASSVGPPDTQYF

clone_size: NA
cdr3_length: 15
v_call: TRBV10-3
d_call: NA
j_call: TRBJ1-1
cdr3_nt: TGTGCCATCAGTGAGTCCCTCAGGGTAGGCACTGAAGCTTTCTTT
cdr3_aa: CAISESLRVGTEAFF

clone_size: NA
cdr3_length: 16
v_call: TRBV2
d_call: TRBD2
j_call: TRBJ2-2
cdr3_nt: TGTGCCAGCAAGGTTTTTGGCGGGGGGGACACCGGGGAGCTGTTTTTT
cdr3_aa: CASKVFGGGDTGELFF

clone_size: NA
cdr3_length: 13
v_call: TRBV10-3
d_call: NA
j_call: TRBJ1-1
cdr3_nt: TGTGCCATCAGAGAACAGCTGAACACTGAAGCTTTCTTT
cdr3_aa: CAIREQLNTEAFF

clone_size: NA
cdr3_length: 13
v_call: TRBV10-2
d_call: NA
j_call: TRBJ1-5
cdr3_nt: TGCGCCAGCACCAGCCGGGGGAATCAGCCCCAGCATTTT
cdr3_aa: CASTSRGNQPQHF

clone_size: NA
cdr3_length: 14
v_call: TRBV5-4
d_call: NA
j_call: TRBJ1-2
cdr3_nt: TGTGCCAGCAGCTTGAGAACAGGGAACTATGGCTACACCTTC
cdr3_aa: CASSLRTGNYGYTF

clone_size: NA
cdr3_length: 14
v_call: TRBV5-6
d_call: TRBD2
j_call: TRBJ2-7
cdr3_nt: TGTGCCAGCAGCCTGGGACTAGTGGAGCGAGGGCAGTACTTC
cdr3_aa: CASSLGLVERGQYF

clone_size: NA
cdr3_length: 14
v_call: TRBV28
d_call: TRBD2
j_call: TRBJ2-3
cdr3_nt: TGTGCCAGCAGTTCCGGGACTACCCCAGATACGCAGTATTTT
cdr3_aa: CASSSGTTPDTQYF

clone_size: NA
cdr3_length: 12
v_call: TRBV11-3
d_call: TRBD2
j_call: TRBJ2-7
cdr3_nt: TGTGCCAGCAGCTTAGATCGGGGGGGACTACACTTC
cdr3_aa: CASSLDRGGLHF